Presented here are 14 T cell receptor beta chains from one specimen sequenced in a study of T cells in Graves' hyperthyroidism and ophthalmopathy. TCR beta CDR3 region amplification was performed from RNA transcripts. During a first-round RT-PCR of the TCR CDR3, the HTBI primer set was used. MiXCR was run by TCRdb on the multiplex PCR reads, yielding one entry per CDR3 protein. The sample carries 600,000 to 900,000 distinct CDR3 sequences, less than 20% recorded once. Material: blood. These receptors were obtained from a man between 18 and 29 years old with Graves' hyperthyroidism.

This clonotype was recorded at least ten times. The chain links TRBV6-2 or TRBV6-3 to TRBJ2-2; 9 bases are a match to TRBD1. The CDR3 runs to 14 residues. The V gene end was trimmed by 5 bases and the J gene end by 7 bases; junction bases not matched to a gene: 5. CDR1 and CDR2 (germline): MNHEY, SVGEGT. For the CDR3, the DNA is TGTGCCAGCAGTCACAGGGGGCAGGACGGGGAGCTGTTTTTT. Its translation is CASSHRGQDGELFF.

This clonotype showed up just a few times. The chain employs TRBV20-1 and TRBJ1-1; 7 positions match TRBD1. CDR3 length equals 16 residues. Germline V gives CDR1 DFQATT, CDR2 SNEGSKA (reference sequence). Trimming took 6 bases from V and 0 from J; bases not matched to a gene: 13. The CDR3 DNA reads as TGCAGTGCCCCCGGCGCCCTCACAGGGGTGAACACTGAAGCTTTCTTT. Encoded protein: CSAPGALTGVNTEAFF.

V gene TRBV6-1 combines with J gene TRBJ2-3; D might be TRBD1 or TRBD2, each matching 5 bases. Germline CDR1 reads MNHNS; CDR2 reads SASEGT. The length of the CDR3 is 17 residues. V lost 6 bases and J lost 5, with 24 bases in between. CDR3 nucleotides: TGTGCCAGCAGCCGTTTTTTCGGGGCAGGAGAGGGAGATACGCAGTATTTT. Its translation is CASSRFFGAGEGDTQYF.

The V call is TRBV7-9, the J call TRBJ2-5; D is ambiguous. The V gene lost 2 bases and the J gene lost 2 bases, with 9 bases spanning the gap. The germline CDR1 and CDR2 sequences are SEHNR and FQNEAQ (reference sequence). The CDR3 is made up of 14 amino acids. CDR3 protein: CASSLLGNQETQYF. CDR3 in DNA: TGTGCCAGCAGCTTATTGGGGAATCAAGAGACCCAGTACTTC.

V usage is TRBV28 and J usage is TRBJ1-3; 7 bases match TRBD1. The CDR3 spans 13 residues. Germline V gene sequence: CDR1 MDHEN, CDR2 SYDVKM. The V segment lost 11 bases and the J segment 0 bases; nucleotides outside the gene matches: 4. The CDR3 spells CASRGGSGNTIYF. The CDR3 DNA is TGTGCCTCCAGGGGGGGCTCTGGAAACACCATATATTTT.

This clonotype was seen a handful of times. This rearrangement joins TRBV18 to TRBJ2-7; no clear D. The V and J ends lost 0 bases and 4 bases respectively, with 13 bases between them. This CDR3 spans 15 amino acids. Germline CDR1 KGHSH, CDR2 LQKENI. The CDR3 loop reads CASSPPSARLYEQYF. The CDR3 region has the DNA TGTGCCAGCTCACCACCGTCTGCTAGATTGTACGAGCAGTACTTC.

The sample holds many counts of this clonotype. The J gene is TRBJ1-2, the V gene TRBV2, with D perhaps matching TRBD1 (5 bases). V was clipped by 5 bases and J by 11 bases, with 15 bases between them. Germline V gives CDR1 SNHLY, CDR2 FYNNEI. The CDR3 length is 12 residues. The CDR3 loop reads CASSLRRGGYTF. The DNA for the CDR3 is TGTGCCAGCAGTCTTCGAAGGGGCGGGTACACCTTC.

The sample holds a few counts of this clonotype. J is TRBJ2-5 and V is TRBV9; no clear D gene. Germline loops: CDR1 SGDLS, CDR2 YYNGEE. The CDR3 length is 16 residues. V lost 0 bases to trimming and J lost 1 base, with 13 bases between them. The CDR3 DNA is TGTGCCAGCAGCGTAGGTGGAAGTAGGGCCCAAGAGACCCAGTACTTC. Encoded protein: CASSVGGSRAQETQYF.

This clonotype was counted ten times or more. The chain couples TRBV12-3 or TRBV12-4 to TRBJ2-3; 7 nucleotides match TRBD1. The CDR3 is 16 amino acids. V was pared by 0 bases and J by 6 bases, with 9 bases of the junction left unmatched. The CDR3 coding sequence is TGTGCCAGCAGTTTAGCGCTAAGAGGGGGCAGGGATACGCAGTATTTT. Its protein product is CASSLALRGGRDTQYF.

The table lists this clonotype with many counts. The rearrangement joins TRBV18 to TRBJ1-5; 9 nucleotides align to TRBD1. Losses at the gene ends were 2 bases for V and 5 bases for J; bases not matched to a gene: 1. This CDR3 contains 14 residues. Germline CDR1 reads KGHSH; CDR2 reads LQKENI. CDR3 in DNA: TGTGCCAGCTCACCAAGACAGGGGGATCAGCCCCAGCATTTT. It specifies CASSPRQGDQPQHF.

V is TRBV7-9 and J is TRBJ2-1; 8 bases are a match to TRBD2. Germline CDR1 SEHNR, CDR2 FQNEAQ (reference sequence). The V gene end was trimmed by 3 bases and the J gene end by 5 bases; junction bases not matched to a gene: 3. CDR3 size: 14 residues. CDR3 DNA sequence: TGTGCCAGCAGCTTTCGAGCGGGAGACAATGAGCAGTTCTTC. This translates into CASSFRAGDNEQFF.

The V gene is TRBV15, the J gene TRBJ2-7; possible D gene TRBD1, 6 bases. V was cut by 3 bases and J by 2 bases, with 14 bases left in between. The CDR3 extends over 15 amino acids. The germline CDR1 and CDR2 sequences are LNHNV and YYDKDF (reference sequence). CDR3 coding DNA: TGTGCCACCAGCAGGGGACACCGAGCCCCCTACGAGCAGTACTTC. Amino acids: CATSRGHRAPYEQYF. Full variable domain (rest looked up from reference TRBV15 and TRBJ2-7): DAMVIQNPRYQVTQFGKPVTLSCSQTLNHNVMYWYQQKSSQAPKLLFHYYDKDFNNEADTPDNFQSRRPNTSFCFLDIRSPGLGDTAMYLCATSRGHRAPYEQYFGPGTRLTVT.

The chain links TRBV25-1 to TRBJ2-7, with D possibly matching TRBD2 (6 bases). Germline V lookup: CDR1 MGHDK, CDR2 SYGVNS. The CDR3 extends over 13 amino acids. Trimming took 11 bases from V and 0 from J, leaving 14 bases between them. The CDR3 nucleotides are TGTGCCCCAATTCGGGACTGCTCCTACGAGCAGTACTTC. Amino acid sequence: CAPIRDCSYEQYF.

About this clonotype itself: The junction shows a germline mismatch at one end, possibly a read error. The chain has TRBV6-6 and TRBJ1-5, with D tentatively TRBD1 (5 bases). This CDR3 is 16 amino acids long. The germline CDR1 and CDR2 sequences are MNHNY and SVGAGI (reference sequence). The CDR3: CASSYSSEGTGQPQRF. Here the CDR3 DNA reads TGTGCCAGCAGTTACTCGTCTGAAGGGACCGGTCAGCCCCAGCGTTTT.